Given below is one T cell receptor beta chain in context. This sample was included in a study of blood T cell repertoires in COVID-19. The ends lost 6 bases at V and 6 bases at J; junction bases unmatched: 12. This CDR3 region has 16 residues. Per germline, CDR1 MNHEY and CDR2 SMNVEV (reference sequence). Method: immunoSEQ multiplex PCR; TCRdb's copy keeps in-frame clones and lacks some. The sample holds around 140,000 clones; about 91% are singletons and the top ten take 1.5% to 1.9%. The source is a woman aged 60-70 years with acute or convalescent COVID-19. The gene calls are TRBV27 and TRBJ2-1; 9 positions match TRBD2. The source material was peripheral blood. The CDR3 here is CASRLSLAGKVNEQFF. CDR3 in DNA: TGTGCCAGCAGACTCAGCCTAGCGGGGAAGGTCAATGAGCAGTTCTTC.